This TCR beta chain came from a study of shared clonotypes between healthy human individuals. The DNA input per sorted-subset replicate PCR was roughly 0.2 ug, corresponding to around 30,000 T cell genomes. Clones were read by immunoSEQ multiplex PCR, and TCRdb kept only the in-frame ones, dropping some. Here the sample spans just over 2,000,000 clones, approximately 94% being singletons. Remarks on this clone: Antigen specificity is unknown.

Whole-study findings and limits: Deeper or shallower sequencing was expected to change how clonotypes are shared among donors. Naive subsets typically showed greater estimated richness than memory subsets.

Terminally differentiated effector memory CD45RA+ cells were excluded from the naive CD8 cells, which were CD45RO-negative and positively selected for CCR7. All donors were Caucasian adults living in Nashville, Tennessee. CDR1 is MGHRA and CDR2 is YSYEKL in the germline V gene. Trimming took off 4 bases at V and 2 bases at J, with 20 bases between the two ends. This CDR3 spans 17 amino acids. The chain carries TRBV4-1 and TRBJ1-2; D gene unclear. The sequencing sample was made of naive CD8+ T cells sorted from blood. The receptor's source is a man aged 18 to 30 in good health. CDR3 coding DNA: TGCGCCAGCAGCCTCAAGGGTGTGGCGGAGGCGAACTATGGCTACACCTTC. This sequence encodes CASSLKGVAEANYGYTF.